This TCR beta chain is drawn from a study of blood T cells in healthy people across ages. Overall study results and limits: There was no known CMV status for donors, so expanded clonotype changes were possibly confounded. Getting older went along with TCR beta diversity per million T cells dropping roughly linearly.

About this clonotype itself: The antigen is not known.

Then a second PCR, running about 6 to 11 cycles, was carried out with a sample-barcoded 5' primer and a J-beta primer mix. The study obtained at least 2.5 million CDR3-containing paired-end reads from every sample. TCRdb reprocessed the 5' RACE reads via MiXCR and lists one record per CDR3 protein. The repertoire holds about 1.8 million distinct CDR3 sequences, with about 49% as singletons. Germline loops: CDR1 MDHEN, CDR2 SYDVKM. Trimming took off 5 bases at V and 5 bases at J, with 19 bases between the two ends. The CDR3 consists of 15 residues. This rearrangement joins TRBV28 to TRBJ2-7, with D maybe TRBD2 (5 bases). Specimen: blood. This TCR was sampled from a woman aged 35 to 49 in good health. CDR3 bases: TGTGCCAGCAGTCCCAGCGGCACCTTATTCCACGAGCAGTACTTC. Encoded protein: CASSPSGTLFHEQYF.